These 23 T cell receptor beta chains originate from one sample sequenced in a study of vaccination and CD4 T cells after COVID-19. These receptors lack a known antigen. An Oncomine TCR Beta short-read assay was used to sequence the DNA from cultured CD4+ T cells. TCRdb used MiXCR to reprocess the PCR reads, holding one entry per CDR3 protein. The data contain around 21,000 distinct CDR3 sequences, 49% of them singletons. Treatment noted: approximately nine-day PBMC culture with coronavirus spike peptide pools or control peptides (ViraFEST assay). The specimen sequenced was CD4+ T cells from blood, cultured in vitro. These receptors all come from a human donor who had recovered from COVID-19.

This sequence joins TRBV10-3 and TRBJ1-1, with D hard to call. The CDR3 loop spans 15 amino acids. Per germline, CDR1 ENHRY and CDR2 SYGVKD. V dropped 4 bases and J dropped 0 bases, with 12 bases sitting between them. Written as DNA, the CDR3 is TGTGCCATCAGTGTTACGGACCAGATGAACACTGAAGCTTTCTTT. This sequence encodes CAISVTDQMNTEAFF.

This chain joins TRBV11-3 and TRBJ2-3; TRBD1 aligns across 9 bases. V was clipped by 1 base and J by 3 bases; unmatched bases: 2. The CDR3 extends over 15 amino acids. The V gene's germline CDR1 is SGHNT and CDR2 YENEEA. Written as DNA, the CDR3 is TGTGCCAGCAGCTTAGGGACAGGGGCAACAGATACGCAGTATTTT. Translated: CASSLGTGATDTQYF.

The chain joins TRBV28 to TRBJ1-3; possible D gene TRBD1, 5 bases. The CDR3 sequence is 17 residues long. Trimming took off 6 bases at V and 4 bases at J, with 22 bases between the two ends. Germline V gives CDR1 MDHEN, CDR2 SYDVKM. The CDR3 DNA sequence: TGTGCCAGCAGCCCCCTCCTGTCCCAGGGATTAGGAAACACCATATATTTT. Amino acid sequence: CASSPLLSQGLGNTIYF. Based on the CDR3 plus reference TRBV28 and TRBJ1-3, the full variable domain is DVKVTQSSRYLVKRTGEKVFLECVQDMDHENMFWYRQDPGLGLRLIYFSYDVKMKEKGDIPEGYSVSREKKERFSLILESASTNQTSMYLCASSPLLSQGLGNTIYFGEGSWLTVV.

The rearrangement uses TRBV4-2 and TRBJ1-6, with D possibly matching TRBD1 (6 bases). Per the germline V gene, CDR1 is LGHNA and CDR2 is YNFKEQ. This CDR3 has 15 residues. The V end lost 0 bases, the J end lost 14 bases, and 17 bases lay between the germline ends. The CDR3 here is CASSQDVKVQGTLHF. The CDR3 nucleotides read TGTGCCAGCAGCCAAGATGTCAAAGTGCAGGGGACCCTCCACTTT.

This chain connects TRBV5-4 to TRBJ2-1; D call uncertain. Germline V gene sequence: CDR1 SGHNT, CDR2 YYREEE (reference sequence). CDR3 length: 14 residues. V gave up 7 bases and J gave up 5 bases, with 16 bases separating them. In nucleotides, the CDR3 is TGTGCCAGCGGAATATTCAACAGCAACAATGAGCAGTTCTTC. It is translated as CASGIFNSNNEQFF.

This clonotype was observed a handful of times. The chain combines TRBV18 with TRBJ2-1; a possible D gene is TRBD2 (5 bases). The J call is doubtful: the DNA matches TRBJ2-7 better. CDR3 length equals 11 residues. Germline values: CDR1 KGHSH, CDR2 LQKENI. As DNA, the CDR3 is TGTGCCAGCTCACCAGAGGGAGAGCAGTACTTC. Its translation: CASSPEGEQYF.

This chain links TRBV20-1 with TRBJ2-1, with 7 positions matching TRBD2. The J segment lost 4 bases and the V segment lost 0 bases, leaving 6 bases of the junction unmatched. Germline lookup yields CDR1 DFQATT and CDR2 SNEGSKA (reference sequence). There are 15 residues in the CDR3. This CDR3 reads CSARDPQRGYNEQFF. In DNA, the CDR3 is TGCAGTGCTAGAGATCCCCAGCGGGGATACAATGAGCAGTTCTTC.

V usage is TRBV5-6 and J usage is TRBJ2-5, with 8 bases lining up with TRBD1. This CDR3 contains 14 residues. The trim removed 2 bases at V and 4 bases at J, leaving 4 bases unmatched. The germline gives CDR1 SGHDT, CDR2 YYEEEE. As DNA, the CDR3 is TGTGCCAGCAGCTTCAGGACAGGGCGAGAGACCCAGTACTTC. Its translation is CASSFRTGRETQYF. Looking up the rest from reference TRBV5-6 and TRBJ2-5 gives the full variable domain: DAGVTQSPTHLIKTRGQQVTLRCSPKSGHDTVSWYQQALGQGPQFIFQYYEEEERQRGNFPDRFSGHQFPNYSSELNVNALLLGDSALYLCASSFRTGRETQYFGPGTRLLVL.

The chain couples TRBV6-1 to TRBJ2-3; D gene ambiguous. CDR1 is MNHNS and CDR2 is SASEGT in the germline V gene. Trimming removed 6 bases from V and 6 bases from J, with 7 bases in between. CDR3 length: 11 residues. The CDR3 nucleotides read TGTGCCAGCAGCCAGATGGATACGCAGTATTTT. Encoded protein: CASSQMDTQYF.

The V call is TRBV6-4, the J call TRBJ2-6; tentative D call: TRBD1 (5 bases). Trimming took off 2 bases at V and 0 bases at J, with 5 bases between the two ends. CDR3 size: 15 residues. The V gene's germline CDR1 is MRHNA and CDR2 SNTAGT. The CDR3 nucleotides read TGTGCCAGCAGTGACGACAGCTCTGGGGCCAACGTCCTGACTTTC. Translation: CASSDDSSGANVLTF.

This clonotype showed up just once. The chain combines TRBV9 with TRBJ1-1; 9 bases map to TRBD1. The CDR3 loop spans 16 amino acids. J lost 7 bases, V lost 0 bases, and 10 bases had no gene match. The germline V gene encodes CDR1 SGDLS and CDR2 YYNGEE. Written as DNA, the CDR3 is TGTGCCAGCAGCGTAGCCACAGGGGGCGCGATGGGTGAAGCTTTCTTT. This codes for CASSVATGGAMGEAFF.

The chain is built from TRBV7-6 and TRBJ2-5, with D perhaps matching TRBD1 or TRBD2 (6 bases each). The germline V gene has CDR1 SGHVS and CDR2 FNYEAQ. Trimming removed 5 bases from V and 5 bases from J, with 15 bases in between. The CDR3 sequence is 14 residues long. CDR3 in DNA: TGTGCCAGCAGCCCGCCGGGGGCCGGTGAGACCCAGTACTTC. This translates into CASSPPGAGETQYF.

This clonotype has only a few counts. This rearrangement joins TRBV4-2 to TRBJ1-5; possible D gene TRBD1, 6 bases. The CDR3 has 16 residues. V was shortened by 0 bases and J by 1 base, with 10 bases between the two germline ends. Looked up from germline, CDR1 is LGHNA and CDR2 is YNFKEQ. The chain's CDR3 is CASSQEGGLSNQPQHF. The CDR3 region has the DNA TGTGCCAGCAGCCAAGAGGGGGGGCTGAGCAATCAGCCCCAGCATTTT.

This clonotype was recorded a few times. CDR3 region: CASSERQGHGYTF. The CDR3 region has the DNA TGTGCCAGCAGTGAGAGGCAGGGGCATGGCTACACCTTC. This chain links TRBV6-1 with TRBJ1-2, with a possible D match to TRBD1 (6 bases). The CDR3 loop spans 13 amino acids. The germline CDR1 and CDR2 sequences are MNHNS and SASEGT. The V end lost 3 bases, the J end lost 6 bases, and 11 bases lay between the germline ends.

This chain connects TRBV15 to TRBJ2-4, with D hard to call. There are 17 residues in the CDR3. The germline V gene encodes CDR1 LNHNV and CDR2 YYDKDF (reference sequence). The germline V and J ends were trimmed by 0 bases and 0 bases, with 12 bases remaining between them. CDR3 amino acids: CATSRDVDGLAKNIQYF. The CDR3 DNA reads as TGTGCCACCAGCAGAGATGTGGACGGTTTAGCCAAAAACATTCAGTACTTC.

The table lists this clonotype with a few counts. The chain is built from TRBV2 and TRBJ1-5; TRBD1 matches 9 bases. CDR3 length equals 17 residues. V shed 1 base and J 5 bases; nucleotides not matched to a gene: 9. CDR1 is SNHLY and CDR2 is FYNNEI in the germline V gene. The CDR3 DNA reads as TGTGCCAGCAGTGAAGGTGGTGCACAGGGGGCAGATCAGCCCCAGCATTTT. Its protein is CASSEGGAQGADQPQHF.

This clonotype appeared a few times. The genes are TRBV11-1 and TRBJ2-3; 8 positions agree with TRBD2. The V segment lost 5 bases and the J segment 4 bases; nucleotides outside the gene matches: 11. This CDR3 is built from 16 residues. Per germline, CDR1 SGHAT and CDR2 FQDESV (reference sequence). CDR3 region: CASSISGANSPDTQYF. The CDR3 nucleotides read TGTGCCAGCAGCATTAGCGGGGCCAACAGCCCAGATACGCAGTATTTT.

The rearrangement uses TRBV20-1 and TRBJ2-7, with 10 bases matching TRBD1. The germline CDR1 and CDR2 sequences are DFQATT and SNEGSKA (reference sequence). V lost 6 bases and J lost 3; bases outside the gene matches: 8. CDR3 size: 14 residues. CDR3 sequence: CSAYLGQGHYEQYF. The CDR3 DNA sequence: TGCAGTGCCTATTTGGGACAGGGGCACTACGAGCAGTACTTC.

This rearrangement joins TRBV5-4 to TRBJ2-2; 8 nucleotides agree with TRBD2. The V and J ends lost 4 bases and 4 bases, in that order; junction bases with no gene match: 6. The CDR3 has 15 residues. CDR1 is SGHNT, CDR2 YYREEE, per germline (reference sequence). The CDR3 protein is CASSPPGGATGELFF. CDR3 DNA sequence: TGTGCCAGCAGCCCGCCCGGGGGGGCCACCGGGGAGCTGTTTTTT.

This sequence joins TRBV7-9 and TRBJ2-7, with TRBD1 matching over 9 bases. The ends lost 4 bases at V and 6 bases at J; junction bases unmatched: 10. The CDR3 spans 15 residues. CDR1 is SEHNR, CDR2 FQNEAQ, per germline (reference sequence). As DNA, the CDR3 is TGTGCCAGCAGCTCCCGACAGGGGGTCTCTAGCGAGCAGTACTTC. Translation: CASSSRQGVSSEQYF.

The chain couples TRBV7-8 to TRBJ1-1, with 7 bases that match TRBD1. This CDR3 region has 15 residues. Germline V gene sequence: CDR1 SGHVS, CDR2 FQNEAQ. V shed 4 bases and J 1 base; nucleotides not matched to a gene: 6. CDR3 coding DNA: TGTGCCAGCAGCTCGCGGACAGGCCAGAACACTGAAGCTTTCTTT. It yields the protein CASSSRTGQNTEAFF.

CDR3 DNA sequence: TGCAGCGTTGAAATTGGCTCGGAGACCCAGTACTTC. It encodes CSVEIGSETQYF. The chain joins TRBV29-1 to TRBJ2-5, with D unclear. V was trimmed by 2 bases and J by 5 bases, leaving 9 bases between them. CDR3 length equals 12 residues. Germline lookup yields CDR1 SQVTM and CDR2 ANQGSEA.

The chain is built from TRBV10-1 and TRBJ2-7, with 8 bases aligning to TRBD1. Germline loops: CDR1 WNHNN, CDR2 SYGVQD (reference sequence). This CDR3 contains 15 residues. The J segment lost 1 base and the V segment lost 6 bases, leaving 8 bases of the junction unmatched. The DNA for the CDR3 is TGCGCCAGCAGGGCCGGGACAGGCTTATCCTACGAGCAGTACTTC. It specifies CASRAGTGLSYEQYF.